This T cell receptor beta chain was identified during a study of early T cells in non-severe SARS-CoV-2 infection. Study background: Unsorted whole blood bulk RNA was sequenced, with unpaired chains.

Attachment of unique molecular identifiers to individual cDNA molecules was performed. One entry per CDR3 protein results from TCRdb running MiXCR on the 5' RACE reads. The table has tens of thousands of distinct CDR3 sequences, around 4.5% seen once. At least ten counts were recorded for this clonotype. Its specificity is unknown. Study-level points and caveats: VDJdb matching favored anti-spike CD8 responses, missing private and CD4 specificities.

Sequenced sample: whole blood. The receptor was isolated from an adult who was a healthcare worker with PCR-confirmed SARS-CoV-2 infection or an uninfected control (not recorded which).

This CDR3 is CASIRTVEAFF. The CDR3 DNA follows: TGTGCCAGCATTCGAACGGTTGAAGCTTTCTTT. This rearrangement joins TRBV2 to TRBJ1-1, with no clear D. The V gene lost 7 bases and the J gene lost 7 bases, with 10 bases spanning the gap. CDR3 length: 11 residues. Germline-derived CDR1 and CDR2 are SNHLY and FYNNEI.